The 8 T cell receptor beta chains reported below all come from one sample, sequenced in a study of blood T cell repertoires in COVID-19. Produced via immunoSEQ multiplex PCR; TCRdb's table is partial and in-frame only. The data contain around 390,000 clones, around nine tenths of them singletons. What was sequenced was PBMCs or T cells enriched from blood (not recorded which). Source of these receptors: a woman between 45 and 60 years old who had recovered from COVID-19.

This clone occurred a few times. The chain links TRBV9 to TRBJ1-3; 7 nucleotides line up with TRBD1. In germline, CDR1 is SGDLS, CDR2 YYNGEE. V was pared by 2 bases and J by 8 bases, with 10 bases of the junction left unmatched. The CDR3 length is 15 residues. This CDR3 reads CASSVEGARRDTIYF. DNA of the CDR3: TGTGCCAGCAGCGTGGAGGGGGCGAGGAGGGACACCATATATTTT.

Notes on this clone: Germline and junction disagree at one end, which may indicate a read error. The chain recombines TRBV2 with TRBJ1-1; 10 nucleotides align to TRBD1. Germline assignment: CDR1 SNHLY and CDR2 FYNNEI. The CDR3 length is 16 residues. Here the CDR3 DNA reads TGTGCCAGCAGGGAAGGGACAGGGGCAATGAACACTGAAGCTTTCTTT. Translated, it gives CASREGTGAMNTEAFF.

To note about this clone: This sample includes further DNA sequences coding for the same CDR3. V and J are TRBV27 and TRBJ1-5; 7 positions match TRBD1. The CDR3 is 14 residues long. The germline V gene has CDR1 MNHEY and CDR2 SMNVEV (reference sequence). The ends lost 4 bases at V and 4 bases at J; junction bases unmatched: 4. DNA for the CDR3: TGTGCCAGCAGTTCGGACAGGATAAATCAGCCCCAGCATTTT. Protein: CASSSDRINQPQHF.

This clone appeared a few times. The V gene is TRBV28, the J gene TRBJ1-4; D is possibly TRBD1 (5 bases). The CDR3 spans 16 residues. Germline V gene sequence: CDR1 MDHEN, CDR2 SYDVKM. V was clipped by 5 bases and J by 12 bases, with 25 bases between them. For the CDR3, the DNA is TGTGCCAGCAGTGAAGAGACTGGCGGTGGGTTAGGGGAACTGTTTTTT. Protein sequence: CASSEETGGGLGELFF.

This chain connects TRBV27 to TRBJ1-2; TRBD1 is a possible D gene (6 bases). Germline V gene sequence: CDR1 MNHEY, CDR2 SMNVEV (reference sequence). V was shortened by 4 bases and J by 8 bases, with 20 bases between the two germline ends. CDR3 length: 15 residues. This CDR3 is CASSSKLTPGVGYTF. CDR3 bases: TGTGCCAGCAGTTCCAAACTTACACCAGGGGTCGGCTACACCTTC.

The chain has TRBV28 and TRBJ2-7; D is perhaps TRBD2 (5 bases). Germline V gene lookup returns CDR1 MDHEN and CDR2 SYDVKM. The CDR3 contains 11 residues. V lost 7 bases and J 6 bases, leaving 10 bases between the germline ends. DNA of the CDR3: TGTGCCAGCACGGGTGAGGGCGAGCAGTACTTC. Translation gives CASTGEGEQYF.

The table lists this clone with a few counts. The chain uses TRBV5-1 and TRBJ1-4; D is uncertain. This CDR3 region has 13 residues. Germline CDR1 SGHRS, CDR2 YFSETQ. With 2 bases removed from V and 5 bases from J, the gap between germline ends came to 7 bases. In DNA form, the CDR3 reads TGCGCCAGCAGCTTAGTACAGAATGAAAAACTGTTTTTT. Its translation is CASSLVQNEKLFF.

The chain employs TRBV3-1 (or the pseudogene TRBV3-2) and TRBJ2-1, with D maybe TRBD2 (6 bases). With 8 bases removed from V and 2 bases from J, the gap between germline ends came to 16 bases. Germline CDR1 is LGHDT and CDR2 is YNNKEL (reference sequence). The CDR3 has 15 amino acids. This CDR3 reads CASARAGLTYNEQFF. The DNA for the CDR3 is TGTGCCAGCGCCCGGGCGGGGTTGACCTACAATGAGCAGTTCTTC.